These 2 T cell receptor beta chains were sequenced from one sample in a study of memory CD4+ T cells and cytomegalovirus serostatus. Sequencing used immunoSEQ multiplex PCR; TCRdb keeps in-frame clones, though not all of them. The sample has around 50,000 clones, around four fifths seen once. Single viable CD3+CD4+CD8-CD45RO+ cells were sorted as the memory CD4+ T cells. The sequencing input was memory CD4+ T cells from blood. These receptors came from an adult in good health and CMV-seronegative.

This clone was seen only a few times. This rearrangement joins TRBV28 to TRBJ2-6; 7 bases agree with TRBD1. Germline V gives CDR1 MDHEN, CDR2 SYDVKM. The ends lost 7 bases at V and 2 bases at J; junction bases unmatched: 11. The CDR3 sequence is 17 residues long. CDR3 in amino acids: CASTPRTGGPGANVLTF. In DNA, the CDR3 is TGTGCCAGCACCCCCCGGACAGGTGGGCCTGGGGCCAACGTCCTGACTTTC.

This chain links TRBV23-1 with TRBJ2-7, with D possibly TRBD1 on 5 matching bases. TRBV23-1 is flagged as an ORF with uncertain function. The V end was cut by 6 bases, the J end by 1 base, with 16 bases between. The CDR3 totals 15 residues. CDR3 residues: CASRKKTATSYEQYF. Here the CDR3 DNA reads TGCGCCAGCAGGAAGAAGACAGCGACTTCCTACGAGCAGTACTTC.